These 10 T cell receptor beta chains originate from one sample sequenced in a study of control samples from healthy donors and cancer patients. The method was immunoSEQ multiplex PCR; TCRdb's version includes in-frame clones alone and lacks a portion of them. Of about 58,000 clones in the sample, 94% are singletons; the top ten hold roughly 4%. The sequenced sample was blood. The source of these receptors is a young man in good health.

The chain has TRBV4-3 and TRBJ1-1; D is possibly TRBD1 (6 bases). This CDR3 has 17 residues. V dropped 0 bases and J dropped 1 base, with 15 bases sitting between them. From germline, CDR1 is LGHNA and CDR2 YSLEER. The DNA for the CDR3 is TGCGCCAGCAGCCAAGATGCCCAGGGGACAACGAACACTGAAGCTTTCTTT. Translation: CASSQDAQGTTNTEAFF.

This rearrangement joins TRBV30 to TRBJ1-1, with D hard to call. Trimming removed 5 bases at V and 0 bases at J, with 13 bases between. CDR3 length: 14 residues. Per the germline V gene, CDR1 is GTSNPN and CDR2 is SVGIG (reference sequence). CDR3 protein: CAWDHGGVNTEAFF. The CDR3 DNA reads TGTGCCTGGGATCACGGTGGGGTGAACACTGAAGCTTTCTTT.

This clone was recorded once. This rearrangement joins TRBV6-2 or TRBV6-3 to TRBJ1-4, with unresolved D. The V end lost 6 bases, the J end lost 4 bases, and 15 bases lay between the germline ends. The CDR3 sequence is 15 residues long. Germline CDR1 reads MNHEY; CDR2 reads SVGEGT. CDR3 DNA: TGTGCCAGCAGACCTTACAGCCACGATAATGAAAAACTGTTTTTT. It yields the protein CASRPYSHDNEKLFF.

The CDR3 protein is CASTDTGELFF. Here the CDR3 DNA reads TGTGCCAGCACCGACACCGGGGAGCTGTTTTTT. The V and J genes are TRBV5-4 and TRBJ2-2; D is unresolved. The germline CDR1 and CDR2 sequences are SGHNT and YYREEE (reference sequence). V gave up 6 bases and J gave up 3 bases, with 3 bases separating them. The CDR3 runs 11 residues.

The gene calls are TRBV18 and TRBJ1-6, with a weak D call TRBD1 (6 bases). The length of the CDR3 is 14 residues. Germline V gene data show CDR1 as KGHSH and CDR2 as LQKENI. Trimming left V 6 bases short and J 0 bases short, with 6 bases between. CDR3 sequence (DNA): TGTGCCAGCTCGGACAGCTCCTATAATTCACCCCTCCACTTT. This encodes CASSDSSYNSPLHF.

This clone was found a few times. The J gene is TRBJ1-2, the V gene TRBV7-9; D possibly corresponds to TRBD1 (5 bases). Per germline, CDR1 SEHNR and CDR2 FQNEAQ (reference sequence). The germline V and J ends were trimmed by 5 bases and 6 bases, with 13 bases remaining between them. The CDR3 runs 13 residues. CDR3 DNA sequence: TGTGCCAGCAGCGACGACAGAATCAATGGCTACACCTTC. Translation gives CASSDDRINGYTF.

J is TRBJ1-1 and V is TRBV6-2 or TRBV6-3; D unresolved. V lost 2 bases and J lost 4, with 14 bases in between. Germline V lookup: CDR1 MNHEY, CDR2 SVGEGT. The CDR3 has 15 residues. The CDR3 DNA is TGTGCCAGCAGTTACGTCCGGACGCGCTCCACTGAAGCTTTCTTT. It is translated as CASSYVRTRSTEAFF.

DNA for the CDR3: TGCGCCAGCAGCCAACCGGATACGTCAGGGGACACTGGCTATGGCTACACCTTC. It translates to CASSQPDTSGDTGYGYTF. The chain carries TRBV4-1 and TRBJ1-2, with D perhaps matching TRBD1 (6 bases). Trimming left V 2 bases short and J 4 bases short, with 23 bases between. The CDR3 is 18 amino acids. Germline loops: CDR1 MGHRA, CDR2 YSYEKL.

The rearrangement uses TRBV9 and TRBJ1-1, with D unresolved. CDR1 and CDR2 (germline): SGDLS, YYNGEE. The CDR3 consists of 14 residues. V was clipped by 0 bases and J by 2 bases, with 8 bases between them. The CDR3 DNA reads TGTGCCAGCAGCGTAGTGACCGGTAACACTGAAGCTTTCTTT. Translation: CASSVVTGNTEAFF.

The chain uses TRBV3-1 (or the pseudogene TRBV3-2) and TRBJ1-1; 8 nucleotides line up with TRBD1. V shed 2 bases, J shed 1 base, and the junction held 6 bases outside the gene matches. Germline V gene sequence: CDR1 LGHDT, CDR2 YNNKEL (reference sequence). The CDR3 consists of 16 residues. CDR3 DNA: TGTGCCAGCAGCCAAAGTGGACAGGGCAGGAACACTGAAGCTTTCTTT. This gives the protein CASSQSGQGRNTEAFF.